Each of the 30 T cell receptor beta chains below was sequenced from the same sample in a study of identical twins. TCRdb analysed the 5' RACE reads with MiXCR anew, one entry per CDR3 protein. The sample holds some 500,000 distinct CDR3 sequences; roughly a fifth are singletons and the top ten take under 0.95%. These sequences were also reported in another study, on T cells expressing NK-cell markers.

Material: CD4+ T cells sorted from blood. All receptors derive from a woman younger than 30 in good health.

This clonotype came up a few times. V and J are TRBV3-1 and TRBJ2-1, with 7 nucleotides matching TRBD2. Germline V gene data show CDR1 as LGHDT and CDR2 as YNNKEL (reference sequence). The CDR3 is 18 amino acids. V was clipped by 1 base and J by 5 bases; unmatched bases: 14. The CDR3 DNA reads TGTGCCAGCAGCCAAGGGACTAGTGGTCTCGCGGGTAACAATGAGCAGTTCTTC. Protein product: CASSQGTSGLAGNNEQFF.

This clonotype was counted many times. The chain combines TRBV5-1 with TRBJ1-2; the match to TRBD1 covers 9 bases. The germline V gene encodes CDR1 SGHRS and CDR2 YFSETQ. Unmatched junction bases numbered 8, after V lost 4 bases and J lost 4 bases. The CDR3 extends over 15 amino acids. Written as DNA, the CDR3 is TGCGCCAGCAGCCCTCTCGCGACAGGGGGCTATGGCTACACCTTC. It translates to CASSPLATGGYGYTF.

The gene calls are TRBV4-1 and TRBJ2-2, with D tentatively TRBD2 (6 bases). The CDR3 loop spans 15 amino acids. Trimming removed 3 bases from V and 5 bases from J, with 13 bases in between. CDR1 is MGHRA and CDR2 is YSYEKL in the germline V gene. CDR3 sequence reads: CASSQVGGRTGELFF. The CDR3 region has the DNA TGCGCCAGCAGCCAGGTCGGGGGACGGACCGGGGAGCTGTTTTTT.

J is TRBJ2-7 and V is TRBV12-3 or TRBV12-4; tentatively, D is TRBD2 (6 bases). The V end lost 4 bases, the J end lost 3 bases, and 13 bases lay between the germline ends. CDR3 length: 14 amino acids. The CDR3 DNA is TGTGCCAGCAGTTCCAGACTAGGGAGCTACGAGCAGTACTTC. This codes for CASSSRLGSYEQYF.

The chain combines TRBV29-1 with TRBJ2-7, with no clear D. V was cut by 7 bases and J by 2 bases, with 12 bases left in between. Germline assignment: CDR1 SQVTM and CDR2 ANQGSEA. This CDR3 has 12 residues. The CDR3 sequence: CSASQETYEQYF. CDR3 bases: TGCAGCGCCTCCCAAGAGACCTACGAGCAGTACTTC.

This sequence joins TRBV20-1 and TRBJ2-4; no firm D call. Germline V lookup: CDR1 DFQATT, CDR2 SNEGSKA (reference sequence). Trimming shortened V by 2 bases and J by 7 bases, and 15 bases separated the two germline ends. This CDR3 has 14 residues. CDR3 DNA sequence: TGCAGTGCTAGAAAGGGCTGGCCGAGTAACATTCAGTACTTC. This translates into CSARKGWPSNIQYF.

The sample holds a few counts of this clonotype. The genes are TRBV12-3 or TRBV12-4 and TRBJ1-3; D ambiguous. CDR3 length equals 13 residues. V lost 10 bases to trimming and J lost 1 base, with 11 bases between them. The DNA of the CDR3 is TGTGCCACCGTCCGGGTTTCTGGAAACACCATATATTTT. It codes for CATVRVSGNTIYF.

The rearrangement joins TRBV13 to TRBJ2-1; the D is unclear. CDR3 length: 13 amino acids. CDR1 PRHDT and CDR2 FYEKMQ come from the germline V gene (reference sequence). V was cut by 1 base and J by 7 bases, with 8 bases left in between. CDR3 bases: TGTGCCAGCAGCTTAGTAGGTCCAAATGAGCAGTTCTTC. Translating gives CASSLVGPNEQFF.

This clonotype was counted between two and nine times. The V and J genes are TRBV7-2 and TRBJ2-1, with no clear D. The ends were cut back, 0 bases at V and 0 bases at J, with 6 bases in the middle. The CDR3 totals 15 residues. CDR1 and CDR2 from the germline V gene are SGHTA and FQGNSA. As DNA, the CDR3 is TGTGCCAGCAGCTTAGCAGGAGTCTCCTACAATGAGCAGTTCTTC. As protein: CASSLAGVSYNEQFF.

The chain has TRBV3-1 and TRBJ2-1; D might be TRBD2 (6 bases). In germline, CDR1 is LGHDT, CDR2 YNNKEL (reference sequence). This CDR3 is 18 amino acids long. Between the trimmed V and J ends, which lost 7 bases and 4 bases, there was a span of 26 bases. Here the CDR3 reads CASTSRRGSRGVYNEQFF. In DNA form, the CDR3 reads TGTGCCAGCACCTCCCGCCGGGGGTCACGCGGGGTATACAATGAGCAGTTCTTC.

V usage is TRBV7-9 and J usage is TRBJ1-1, with D unclear. CDR3 length: 14 amino acids. Trimming removed 4 bases from V and 4 bases from J, with 13 bases in between. Germline lookup yields CDR1 SEHNR and CDR2 FQNEAQ (reference sequence). CDR3 bases: TGTGCCAGCAGCTCCGGGTGGGGAGGCACTGAAGCTTTCTTT. It encodes CASSSGWGGTEAFF. Combining the CDR3 with reference TRBV7-9 and TRBJ1-1 gives the whole variable domain DTGVSQNPRHKITKRGQNVTFRCDPISEHNRLYWYRQTLGQGPEFLTYFQNEAQLEKSRLLSDRFSAERPKGSFSTLEIQRTEQGDSAMYLCASSSGWGGTEAFFGQGTRLTVV.

The genes are TRBV30 and TRBJ2-3, with TRBD2 matching 8 bases. There are 15 residues in the CDR3. V shed 4 bases, J shed 0 bases, and the junction held 6 bases outside the gene matches. The germline V gene has CDR1 GTSNPN and CDR2 SVGIG (reference sequence). For the CDR3, the DNA is TGTGCCTGGACACTAGCGGTATTTAGCACAGATACGCAGTATTTT. Amino acid sequence: CAWTLAVFSTDTQYF.

A few counts support this clonotype. CDR3 nucleotide sequence: TGCGCCAGCAGCCAAGAGGGAGCCATCTTAGGGGAGCAGTTCTTC. Its translation: CASSQEGAILGEQFF. The genes are TRBV4-1 and TRBJ2-1; the D gene is possibly TRBD2 (5 bases). Germline values: CDR1 MGHRA, CDR2 YSYEKL. V was shortened by 0 bases and J by 10 bases, with 16 bases between the two germline ends. The CDR3 length is 15 residues.

Details on this clonotype: This clone may be a read error of a much larger clone one base away. The CDR3 DNA follows: TGTGCCATCAGCCTACTGGGGCCCCTGTACAATGAGCAGTTCTTC. It specifies CAISLLGPLYNEQFF. This rearrangement joins TRBV12-3 or TRBV12-4 to TRBJ2-1, with D perhaps matching TRBD1 (5 bases). The CDR3 extends over 15 amino acids. Trimming cost V 10 bases and J 4 bases, with 20 bases left between them.

There are a few counts of this clonotype. Here the CDR3 reads CAWRGRVGGAYNEQFF. The CDR3 DNA reads TGTGCCTGGAGGGGTCGGGTCGGGGGAGCCTACAATGAGCAGTTCTTC. The V call is TRBV30, the J call TRBJ2-1, with a tentative D call TRBD2 (6 bases). V lost 3 bases, J lost 2 bases, and 17 bases lay in between. The CDR3 loop spans 16 amino acids. Per the germline V gene, CDR1 is GTSNPN and CDR2 is SVGIG (reference sequence).

This clonotype appeared a few times. The V gene is TRBV6-1, the J gene TRBJ2-7, with no clear D. V gave up 7 bases and J gave up 1 base, with 11 bases separating them. Germline loops: CDR1 MNHNS, CDR2 SASEGT. CDR3 size: 13 residues. The CDR3 DNA is TGTGCCAGCACCCGGGTAGGGTCCTACGAGCAGTACTTC. Its translation: CASTRVGSYEQYF.

V and J are TRBV12-3 or TRBV12-4 and TRBJ1-4; possibly TRBD1 for D (6 bases). With 6 bases removed from V and 10 bases from J, the gap between germline ends came to 12 bases. The CDR3 length is 12 residues. This CDR3 is CASSRLGGKLFF. For the CDR3, the DNA is TGTGCCAGCAGCCGACTAGGGGGAAAACTGTTTTTT.

This clonotype was recorded at least ten times. The V call is TRBV10-3, the J call TRBJ1-5; unclear D gene. The V gene's germline CDR1 is ENHRY and CDR2 SYGVKD. V was cut by 6 bases and J by 5 bases, with 11 bases left in between. The CDR3 has 13 amino acids. The CDR3 DNA sequence: TGTGCCATCAGGGCAGGCCGTGATCAGCCCCAGCATTTT. Protein sequence: CAIRAGRDQPQHF.

This clonotype was seen repeatedly, ten times or more. This chain connects TRBV12-3 or TRBV12-4 to TRBJ1-2; 7 bases are shared with TRBD1. There are 13 residues in the CDR3. The V segment lost 6 bases and the J segment 2 bases; nucleotides outside the gene matches: 3. The CDR3 coding sequence is TGTGCCAGCAGAGAACAGGGGAACTATGGCTACACCTTC. It is translated as CASREQGNYGYTF.

This clonotype was counted only a few times. The chain couples TRBV18 to TRBJ2-7, with a weak D call TRBD2 (6 bases). CDR1 and CDR2 (germline): KGHSH, LQKENI. Trimming cost V 3 bases and J 5 bases, with 11 bases left between them. CDR3 length equals 13 residues. Here the CDR3 reads CASSPWASDEQYF. DNA for the CDR3: TGTGCCAGCTCACCCTGGGCTAGCGACGAGCAGTACTTC.

The sample holds a few counts of this clonotype. The chain is built from TRBV6-1 and TRBJ2-2; D ambiguous. V shed 5 bases and J shed 7 bases, with 11 bases lying between them. Germline CDR1 reads MNHNS; CDR2 reads SASEGT. This CDR3 has 13 amino acids. The CDR3 sequence is CASSPHTSGELFF. The CDR3 DNA sequence: TGTGCCAGCAGTCCCCATACGAGCGGGGAGCTGTTTTTT.

This clonotype was seen only a few times. The chain is built from TRBV6-2 or TRBV6-3 and TRBJ2-7, with 12 bases lining up with TRBD2. The ends lost 3 bases at V and 4 bases at J; junction bases unmatched: 7. The germline gives CDR1 MNHEY, CDR2 SVGEGT. The CDR3 consists of 16 residues. DNA for the CDR3: TGTGCCAGCAGTTATACGACTAGCGGGAGAGGTTACGAGCAGTACTTC. Translating gives CASSYTTSGRGYEQYF.

The sample holds a few counts of this clonotype. The chain links TRBV12-3 or TRBV12-4 to TRBJ2-1, with 10 bases aligning to TRBD2. V shed 6 bases, J shed 8 bases, and the junction held 7 bases outside the gene matches. This CDR3 region has 14 residues. CDR3 protein: CASRKREGRYEQFF. DNA of the CDR3: TGTGCCAGCAGAAAGCGGGAGGGCCGATATGAGCAGTTCTTC.

This clonotype has ten or more counts. The chain is built from TRBV6-5 and TRBJ2-5, with D uncertain. V lost 4 bases to trimming and J lost 4 bases, with 7 bases between them. CDR3 length: 12 amino acids. The V gene's germline CDR1 is MNHEY and CDR2 SVGAGI. The CDR3 is CASSSPGETQYF. In nucleotides, the CDR3 is TGTGCCAGCAGTTCGCCAGGAGAGACCCAGTACTTC.

This rearrangement joins TRBV6-6 to TRBJ1-2; tentative D call: TRBD1 (6 bases). V shed 7 bases and J shed 4 bases, with 10 bases lying between them. CDR1 and CDR2 from the germline V gene are MNHNY and SVGAGI (reference sequence). This CDR3 is built from 12 residues. In DNA, the CDR3 is TGTGCCAGCACCGACAGGCTCTATGGCTACACCTTC. Translated: CASTDRLYGYTF.

This clonotype came up a few times. This sequence joins TRBV11-2 and TRBJ2-3, with 12 positions matching TRBD2. Trimming took 6 bases from V and 2 from J; bases not matched to a gene: 6. CDR3 length: 16 amino acids. Germline lookup yields CDR1 SGHAT and CDR2 FQNNGV. The CDR3 bases are TGTGCCAGCAGTTTTCTAGCGGGAGGGCCCACAGATACGCAGTATTTT. Protein product: CASSFLAGGPTDTQYF.

This chain joins TRBV20-1 and TRBJ2-5, with 10 bases lining up with TRBD2. With 5 bases clipped from V and 2 bases from J, the junction kept 8 bases outside the gene matches. CDR3 size: 15 residues. Germline V CDR1 and CDR2: DFQATT, SNEGSKA (reference sequence). CDR3 bases: TGCAGTGCTCCCCGACCGACTAGCGGGCAAGAGACCCAGTACTTC. Protein product: CSAPRPTSGQETQYF.

The sample holds a few counts of this clonotype. This chain connects TRBV12-3 or TRBV12-4 to TRBJ1-2, with TRBD1 matching 10 bases. V was pared by 7 bases and J by 3 bases, with 11 bases of the junction left unmatched. CDR3 size: 16 residues. In DNA, the CDR3 is TGTGCCAGCAAAGGGGGTCCGGGACAGGGGTACTATGGCTACACCTTC. It yields the protein CASKGGPGQGYYGYTF.

The sample holds a few counts of this clonotype. The chain carries TRBV7-2 and TRBJ2-7; D not certain. Germline CDR1 SGHTA, CDR2 FQGNSA. This CDR3 comprises 13 residues. With 0 bases removed from V and 4 bases from J, the gap between germline ends came to 7 bases. Here the CDR3 reads CASSLAPTYEQYF. CDR3 coding DNA: TGTGCCAGCAGCTTAGCGCCCACTTACGAGCAGTACTTC.

This clonotype was seen more than once but under ten times. The chain couples TRBV12-3 or TRBV12-4 to TRBJ2-7; 13 bases align to TRBD2. This CDR3 is 20 amino acids long. The trim removed 6 bases at V and 2 bases at J, leaving 19 bases unmatched. CDR3 DNA: TGTGCCAGCAGCCTCGCCTTTACTAGCGGGAGGGCGCTAGAAACCTACGAGCAGTACTTC. Its translation is CASSLAFTSGRALETYEQYF.